This entry concerns a single TCR beta chain. A much larger clone differs by one base, so this may be a read error. The sample originates from a study of CDR3 diversity in severe acne. TCRdb reanalysed the PCR reads using MiXCR and keeps one entry per CDR3 protein. The sample has approximately 77,000 distinct CDR3 sequences, around 50% seen once. This CDR3 is built from 15 residues. Germline CDR1 and CDR2: SGDLS and YYNGEE. This receptor was taken from a male donor with severe acne vulgaris. Sequencing was performed on blood. The rearrangement joins TRBV9 to TRBJ2-5, with 7 bases matching TRBD2. The CDR3: CASSVEGGSQGTQYF. CDR3 in DNA: TGTGCCAGCAGCGTCGAGGGAGGGAGCCAAGGGACCCAGTACTTC.